The present T cell receptor beta chain was sequenced within a study of vaccination and CD4 T cells after COVID-19. Overall study context: Convalescent patients gave post-COVID blood a median about 100 days post-diagnosis, range 35 to 161. Controls used CEFX viral epitopes (positive), HIV-1 Nef peptides (negative), or no peptide. Whole-study findings and limits: Early post-infection timepoints were not included, and relatively few convalescent patients were studied.

This sample's treatment: roughly 10-day PBMC culture with coronavirus spike peptide pools or control peptides (ViraFEST assay). The unexposed donor's CD4+ T cells were collected before the COVID-19 pandemic (2011-2018). SARS-CoV-2 S/N and four cold-coronavirus spikes were used to probe unexposed-donor CD4+ T cells, cells permitting. This clonotype showed up just a few times. Its antigen is still unknown. This CDR3 comprises 13 residues. V was pared by 6 bases and J by 5 bases, with 4 bases of the junction left unmatched. The Oncomine TCR Beta short-read assay was applied to DNA of cultured CD4+ T cells. Genomic DNA was drawn out of CD4+ T cells grown in culture. TCRdb re-derived calls from the PCR reads in MiXCR, one entry per CDR3 protein. The table lists around 10,000 distinct CDR3 sequences, 30% to 45% of them singletons.

The receptor was derived from a human donor in good health. Sequences were obtained from CD4+ T cells from blood, cultured in vitro. This chain links TRBV12-3 or TRBV12-4 with TRBJ1-2, with 9 nucleotides matching TRBD1. The DNA for the CDR3 is TGTGCCAGCAGCCCCGACAGGGGGTATGGCTACACCTTC. Translating gives CASSPDRGYGYTF.